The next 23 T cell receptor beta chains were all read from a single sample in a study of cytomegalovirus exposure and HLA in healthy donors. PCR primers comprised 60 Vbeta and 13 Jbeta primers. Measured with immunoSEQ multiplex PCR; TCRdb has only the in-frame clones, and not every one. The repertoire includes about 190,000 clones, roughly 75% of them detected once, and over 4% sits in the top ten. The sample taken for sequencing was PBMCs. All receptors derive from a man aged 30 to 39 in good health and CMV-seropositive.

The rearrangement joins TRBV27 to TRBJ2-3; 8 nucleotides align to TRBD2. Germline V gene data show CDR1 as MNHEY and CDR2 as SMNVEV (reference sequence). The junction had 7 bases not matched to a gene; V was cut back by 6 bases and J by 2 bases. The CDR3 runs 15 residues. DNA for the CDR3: TGTGCCAGCAGGAACTATAGCGGGACCACAGATACGCAGTATTTT. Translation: CASRNYSGTTDTQYF.

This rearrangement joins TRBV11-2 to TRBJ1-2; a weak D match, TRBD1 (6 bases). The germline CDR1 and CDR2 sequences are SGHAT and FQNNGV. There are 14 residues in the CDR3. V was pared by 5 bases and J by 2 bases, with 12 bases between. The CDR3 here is CASSPGALNYGYTF. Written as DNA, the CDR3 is TGTGCCAGCAGCCCAGGGGCCCTAAACTATGGCTACACCTTC.

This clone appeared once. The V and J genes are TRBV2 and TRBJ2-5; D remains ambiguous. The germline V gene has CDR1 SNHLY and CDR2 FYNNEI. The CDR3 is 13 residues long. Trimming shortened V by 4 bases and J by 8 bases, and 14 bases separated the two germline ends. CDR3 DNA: TGTGCCAGCAGTGGTAGACCCAGCGAAACCCAGTACTTC. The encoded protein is CASSGRPSETQYF.

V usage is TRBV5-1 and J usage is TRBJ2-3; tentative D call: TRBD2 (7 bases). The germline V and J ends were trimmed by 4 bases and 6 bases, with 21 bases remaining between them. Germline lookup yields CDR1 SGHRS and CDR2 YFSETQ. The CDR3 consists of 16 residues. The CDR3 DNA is TGCGCCAGCAGCAATGGACAGATGGGAGCGGGGGATACGCAGTATTTT. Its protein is CASSNGQMGAGDTQYF.

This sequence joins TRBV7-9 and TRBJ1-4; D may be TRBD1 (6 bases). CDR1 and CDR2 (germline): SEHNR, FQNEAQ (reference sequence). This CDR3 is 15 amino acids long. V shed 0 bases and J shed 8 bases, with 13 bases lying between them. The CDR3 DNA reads TGTGCCAGCAGCTTAGCGTACGGACAGAGCGAAAAACTGTTTTTT. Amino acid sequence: CASSLAYGQSEKLFF.

This CDR3 is CASSSPFRQGATHSYEQYF. In DNA, the CDR3 is TGTGCCAGCAGCTCCCCATTTCGACAGGGGGCAACCCACTCCTACGAGCAGTACTTC. The chain combines TRBV7-3 with TRBJ2-7, with 10 nucleotides matching TRBD1. The CDR3 has 19 residues. V shed 4 bases, J shed 0 bases, and the junction held 15 bases outside the gene matches. CDR1 and CDR2 from the germline V gene are SGHTA and FQGTGA.

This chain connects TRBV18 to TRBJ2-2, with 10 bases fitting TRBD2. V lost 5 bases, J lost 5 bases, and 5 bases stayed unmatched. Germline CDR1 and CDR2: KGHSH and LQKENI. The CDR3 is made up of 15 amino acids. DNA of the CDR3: TGTGCCAGCTCAACAACGGGACTAGCGACCGGGGAGCTGTTTTTT. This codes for CASSTTGLATGELFF.

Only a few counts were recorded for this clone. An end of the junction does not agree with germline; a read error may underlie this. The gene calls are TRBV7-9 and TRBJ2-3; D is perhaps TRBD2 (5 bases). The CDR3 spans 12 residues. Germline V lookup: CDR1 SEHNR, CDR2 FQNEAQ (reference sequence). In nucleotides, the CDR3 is TGTTCCAGCACCTCTGAGGGAGATACGCAGTATTTT. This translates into CSSTSEGDTQYF.

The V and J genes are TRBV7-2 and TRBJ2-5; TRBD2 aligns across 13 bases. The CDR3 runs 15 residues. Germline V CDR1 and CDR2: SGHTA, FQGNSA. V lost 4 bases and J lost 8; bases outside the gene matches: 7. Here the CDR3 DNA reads TGTGCCAGCAGCTCAGGGACTAGCGGGAATGGAACCCAGTACTTC. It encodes CASSSGTSGNGTQYF.

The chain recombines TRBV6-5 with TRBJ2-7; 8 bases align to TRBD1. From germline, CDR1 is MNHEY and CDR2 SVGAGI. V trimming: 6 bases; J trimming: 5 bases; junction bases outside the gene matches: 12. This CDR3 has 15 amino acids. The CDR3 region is CASSELTGATNEQYF. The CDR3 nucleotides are TGTGCCAGCAGCGAATTGACAGGGGCGACTAACGAGCAGTACTTC.

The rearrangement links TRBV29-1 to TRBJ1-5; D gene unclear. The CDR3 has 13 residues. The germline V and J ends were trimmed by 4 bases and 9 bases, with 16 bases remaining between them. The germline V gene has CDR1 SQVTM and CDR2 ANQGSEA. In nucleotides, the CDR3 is TGCAGCGTTGTCCCGCCCCTCGAGGGGCCCCAGCATTTT. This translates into CSVVPPLEGPQHF.

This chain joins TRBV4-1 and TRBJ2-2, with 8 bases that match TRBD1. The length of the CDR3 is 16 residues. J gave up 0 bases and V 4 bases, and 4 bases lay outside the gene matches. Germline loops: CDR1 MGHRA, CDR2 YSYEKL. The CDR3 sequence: CASSREQGANTGELFF. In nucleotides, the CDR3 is TGCGCCAGCAGCCGAGAACAGGGGGCGAACACCGGGGAGCTGTTTTTT.

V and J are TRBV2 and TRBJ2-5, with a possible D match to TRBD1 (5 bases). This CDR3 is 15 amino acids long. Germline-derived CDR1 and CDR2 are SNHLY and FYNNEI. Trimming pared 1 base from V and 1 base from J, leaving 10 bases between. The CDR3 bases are TGTGCCAGCAGTGAAGGGGGCGGTAGCCAAGAGACCCAGTACTTC. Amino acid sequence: CASSEGGGSQETQYF. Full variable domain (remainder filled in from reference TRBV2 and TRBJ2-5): EPEVTQTPSHQVTQMGQEVILRCVPISNHLYFYWYRQILGQKVEFLVSFYNNEISEKSEIFDDQFSVERPDGSNFTLKIRSTKLEDSAMYFCASSEGGGSQETQYFGPGTRLLVL.

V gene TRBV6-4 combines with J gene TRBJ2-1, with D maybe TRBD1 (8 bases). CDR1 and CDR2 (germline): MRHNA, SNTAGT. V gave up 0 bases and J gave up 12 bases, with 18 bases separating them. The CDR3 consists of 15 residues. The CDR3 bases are TGTGCCAGCAGTGACTCGGGGACAGGCCCGGGGGGGCAGTTCTTC. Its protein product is CASSDSGTGPGGQFF.

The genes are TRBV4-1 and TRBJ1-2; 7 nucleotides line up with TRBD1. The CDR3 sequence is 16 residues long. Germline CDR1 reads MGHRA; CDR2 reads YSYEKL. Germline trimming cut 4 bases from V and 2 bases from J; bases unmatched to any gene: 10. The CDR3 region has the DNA TGCGCCAGCAGCCGGCAGCGGACAGGAGTGAACTATGGCTACACCTTC. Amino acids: CASSRQRTGVNYGYTF.

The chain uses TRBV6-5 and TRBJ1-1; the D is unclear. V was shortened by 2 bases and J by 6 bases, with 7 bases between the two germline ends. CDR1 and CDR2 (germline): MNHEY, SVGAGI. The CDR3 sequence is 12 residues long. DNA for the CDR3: TGTGCCAGCAGTTACCCCGGGGCTGAAGCTTTCTTT. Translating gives CASSYPGAEAFF.

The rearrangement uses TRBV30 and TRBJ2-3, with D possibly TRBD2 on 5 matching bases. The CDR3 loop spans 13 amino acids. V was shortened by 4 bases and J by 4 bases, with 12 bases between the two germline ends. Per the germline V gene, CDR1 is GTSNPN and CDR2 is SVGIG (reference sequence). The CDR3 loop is CAWTDYAADTQYF. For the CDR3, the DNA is TGTGCCTGGACCGACTATGCGGCAGATACGCAGTATTTT. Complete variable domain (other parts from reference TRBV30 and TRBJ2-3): SQTIHQWPATLVQPVGSPLSLECTVEGTSNPNLYWYRQAAGRGLQLLFYSVGIGQISSEVPQNLSASRPQDRQFILSSKKLLLSDSGFYLCAWTDYAADTQYFGPGTRLTVL.

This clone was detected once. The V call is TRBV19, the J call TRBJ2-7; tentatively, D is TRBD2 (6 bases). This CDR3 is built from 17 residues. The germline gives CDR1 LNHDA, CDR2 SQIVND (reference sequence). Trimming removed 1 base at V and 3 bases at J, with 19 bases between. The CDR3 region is CASSIARRGSRNYEQYF. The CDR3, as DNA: TGTGCCAGTAGTATAGCAAGGAGGGGATCAAGGAACTACGAGCAGTACTTC.

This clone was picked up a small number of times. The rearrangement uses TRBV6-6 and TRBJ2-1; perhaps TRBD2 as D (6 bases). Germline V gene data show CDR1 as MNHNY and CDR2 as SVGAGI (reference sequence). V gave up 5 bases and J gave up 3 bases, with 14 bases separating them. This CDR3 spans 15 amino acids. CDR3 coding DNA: TGTGCCAGCAGTCGTCGGACTATCTACTACAATGAGCAGTTCTTC. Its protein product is CASSRRTIYYNEQFF.

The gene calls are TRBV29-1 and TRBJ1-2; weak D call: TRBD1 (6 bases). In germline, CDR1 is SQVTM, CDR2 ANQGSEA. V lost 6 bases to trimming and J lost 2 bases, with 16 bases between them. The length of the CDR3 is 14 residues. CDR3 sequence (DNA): TGCAGCGTCCGGGGGGGGCTCTTAAACTATGGCTACACCTTC. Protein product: CSVRGGLLNYGYTF.

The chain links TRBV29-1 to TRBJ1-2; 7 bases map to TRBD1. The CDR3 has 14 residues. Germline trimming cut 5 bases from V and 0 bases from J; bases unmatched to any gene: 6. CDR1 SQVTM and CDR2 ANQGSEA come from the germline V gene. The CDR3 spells CSVTGQVANYGYTF. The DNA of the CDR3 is TGCAGCGTTACTGGACAGGTTGCTAACTATGGCTACACCTTC.

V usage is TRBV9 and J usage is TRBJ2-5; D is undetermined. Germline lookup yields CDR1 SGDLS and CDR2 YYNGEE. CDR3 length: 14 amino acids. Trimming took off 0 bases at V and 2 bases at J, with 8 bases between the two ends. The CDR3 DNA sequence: TGTGCCAGCAGCGTAGGAACGGGTCAAGAGACCCAGTACTTC. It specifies CASSVGTGQETQYF.

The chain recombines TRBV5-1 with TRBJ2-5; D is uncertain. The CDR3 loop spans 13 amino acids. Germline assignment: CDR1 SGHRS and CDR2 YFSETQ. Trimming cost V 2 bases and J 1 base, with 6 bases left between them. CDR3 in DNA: TGCGCCAGCAGCTTTAATTCCCAAGAGACCCAGTACTTC. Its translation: CASSFNSQETQYF.